The 18 T cell receptor beta chains in this list originate from one sample, sequenced in a study of CD8 T cells in Susac syndrome. Random hexamers were used to reverse transcribe the RNA input (roughly 0.5 to 1 ug). TCRdb used MiXCR to reprocess the immunoSEQ multiplex PCR reads, holding one entry per CDR3 protein. Of 140,000 to 150,000 distinct CDR3 sequences in the sample, roughly 95% were seen once. Sample: CD4+ T cells from PBMCs. The receptors come from a human donor in good health.

The rearrangement joins TRBV30 to TRBJ1-1; the D gene is possibly TRBD1 (6 bases). Per germline, CDR1 GTSNPN and CDR2 SVGIG (reference sequence). This CDR3 has 13 amino acids. V shed 4 bases and J shed 4 bases, with 13 bases lying between them. CDR3 residues: CAWKGGFGTEAFF. The CDR3 bases are TGTGCCTGGAAAGGGGGGTTCGGCACTGAAGCTTTCTTT.

The rearrangement joins TRBV5-6 to TRBJ2-1; D may be TRBD1 (6 bases). The CDR3 loop spans 14 amino acids. From germline, CDR1 is SGHDT and CDR2 YYEEEE. Deletions cut 3 bases from V and 4 bases from J, with 11 bases between. The CDR3, as DNA: TGTGCCAGCAGCTCGACGCAGGGGTACAATGAGCAGTTCTTC. Translated: CASSSTQGYNEQFF.

The chain couples TRBV20-1 to TRBJ1-2; D not resolved. The CDR3 loop spans 13 amino acids. In germline, CDR1 is DFQATT, CDR2 SNEGSKA (reference sequence). Trimming took off 0 bases at V and 4 bases at J, with 9 bases between the two ends. Here the CDR3 DNA reads TGCAGTGCTAGAGACCCCCTCCGCTATGGCTACACCTTC. This translates into CSARDPLRYGYTF.

This sequence joins TRBV27 and TRBJ2-1; tentatively, D is TRBD1 (5 bases). Germline assignment: CDR1 MNHEY and CDR2 SMNVEV (reference sequence). The CDR3 totals 15 residues. V dropped 5 bases and J dropped 0 bases, with 11 bases sitting between them. CDR3 region: CASSAQGRSYNEQFF. The CDR3 DNA reads TGTGCCAGCAGTGCCCAGGGCCGCTCCTACAATGAGCAGTTCTTC.

The chain uses TRBV20-1 and TRBJ2-7; 8 positions agree with TRBD2. CDR3 length: 15 residues. Trimming at V came to 0 bases and at J to 4 bases, leaving 8 bases not matched to a gene. The germline V gene encodes CDR1 DFQATT and CDR2 SNEGSKA (reference sequence). CDR3 loop: CSARDSSGTSYEQYF. As DNA, the CDR3 is TGCAGTGCTAGAGATTCCAGCGGGACTAGTTACGAGCAGTACTTC.

This clonotype was observed once. V usage is TRBV5-1 and J usage is TRBJ1-1; TRBD1 matches 9 bases. V lost 4 bases, J lost 7 bases, and 5 bases stayed unmatched. The CDR3 contains 13 residues. Germline V gene data show CDR1 as SGHRS and CDR2 as YFSETQ. The CDR3 reads CASSRDRVVEAFF. DNA of the CDR3: TGCGCCAGCAGCAGGGACAGGGTGGTTGAAGCTTTCTTT.

The V and J genes are TRBV5-6 and TRBJ1-5; D is perhaps TRBD1 (5 bases). Trimming pared 4 bases from V and 7 bases from J, leaving 15 bases between. This CDR3 has 14 residues. The germline V gene has CDR1 SGHDT and CDR2 YYEEEE. The CDR3 bases are TGTGCCAGCAGCGTACGGGGGTTCGAACAGCCCCAGCATTTT. Encoded protein: CASSVRGFEQPQHF.

V is TRBV28 and J is TRBJ2-7; TRBD2 is a possible D gene (7 bases). Germline CDR1 and CDR2: MDHEN and SYDVKM. Trimming removed 5 bases from V and 2 bases from J, with 16 bases in between. This CDR3 comprises 15 residues. CDR3 amino acids: CASSPRGGPTYEQYF. CDR3 nucleotide sequence: TGTGCCAGCAGTCCAAGGGGGGGTCCGACCTACGAGCAGTACTTC.

The rearrangement uses TRBV29-1 and TRBJ2-1; 11 bases are a match to TRBD2. Germline V gene lookup returns CDR1 SQVTM and CDR2 ANQGSEA. The CDR3 is 15 amino acids. V dropped 7 bases and J dropped 6; count of bases not matched to a gene: 11. In DNA, the CDR3 is TGCAGCGCAACGTCCGGGACTAGCGGATTCAATGAGCAGTTCTTC. Residues: CSATSGTSGFNEQFF.

The J gene is TRBJ2-1, the V gene TRBV9; 9 positions match TRBD1. V lost 3 bases, J lost 9 bases, and 10 bases stayed unmatched. The CDR3 runs 15 residues. Germline values: CDR1 SGDLS, CDR2 YYNGEE. CDR3 nucleotide sequence: TGTGCCAGCAGCGCCGGGACAGGGTTGATCAGTGAGCAGTTCTTC. Translating it yields CASSAGTGLISEQFF.

The rearrangement links TRBV7-2 to TRBJ2-1; 10 bases agree with TRBD2. V shed 5 bases and J 7 bases; nucleotides not matched to a gene: 5. Germline assignment: CDR1 SGHTA and CDR2 FQGNSA. The CDR3 loop spans 14 amino acids. The CDR3 DNA is TGTGCCAGCAGCGCTAGCGGGAGATGGAATGAGCAGTTCTTC. It codes for CASSASGRWNEQFF.

The rearrangement joins TRBV19 to TRBJ2-1; no definite D call. The CDR3 runs to 13 residues. Germline values: CDR1 LNHDA, CDR2 SQIVND (reference sequence). The V gene lost 7 bases and the J gene lost 5 bases, with 12 bases spanning the gap. The CDR3 protein is CASTDGADNEQFF. The CDR3 bases are TGTGCCAGTACTGACGGCGCAGACAATGAGCAGTTCTTC.

The gene calls are TRBV18 and TRBJ1-5, with D possibly matching TRBD1 (6 bases). The CDR3 totals 15 residues. Germline values: CDR1 KGHSH, CDR2 LQKENI. The V end was cut by 3 bases, the J end by 2 bases, with 11 bases between. The CDR3 nucleotides read TGTGCCAGCTCACCGGGGGCGTTTGGCAATCAGCCCCAGCATTTT. Its translation is CASSPGAFGNQPQHF. Full variable domain (remainder filled in from reference TRBV18 and TRBJ1-5): NAGVMQNPRHLVRRRGQEARLRCSPMKGHSHVYWYRQLPEEGLKFMVYLQKENIIDESGMPKERFSAEFPKEGPSILRIQQVVRGDSAAYFCASSPGAFGNQPQHFGDGTRLSIL.

The genes are TRBV12-3 or TRBV12-4 and TRBJ2-7, with 12 bases fitting TRBD2. CDR3 length: 16 residues. V trimming: 6 bases; J trimming: 3 bases; junction bases outside the gene matches: 9. The CDR3 loop is CASSPELAGGIYEQYF. DNA of the CDR3: TGTGCCAGCAGCCCAGAACTAGCGGGAGGAATCTACGAGCAGTACTTC.

The chain couples TRBV28 to TRBJ2-7; D may be TRBD2 (6 bases). Germline lookup yields CDR1 MDHEN and CDR2 SYDVKM. The CDR3 consists of 12 residues. Deletions cut 4 bases from V and 6 bases from J, with 10 bases between. CDR3 nucleotides: TGTGCCAGCAGTTCCGGGCGGGGCGAGCAGTACTTC. Encoded protein: CASSSGRGEQYF.

This clonotype appeared once. The V call is TRBV19, the J call TRBJ1-5; no definite D call. Germline CDR1 is LNHDA and CDR2 is SQIVND (reference sequence). Trimming stripped 7 bases from V and 5 bases from J, with 15 bases between. The length of the CDR3 is 14 residues. The CDR3 here is CASNNIPGDQPQHF. The CDR3 DNA sequence: TGTGCCAGTAACAATATCCCCGGTGATCAGCCCCAGCATTTT.

J is TRBJ2-1 and V is TRBV24-1; TRBD2 agrees at 8 bases. From germline, CDR1 is KGHDR and CDR2 SFDVKD. Trimming cost V 7 bases and J 4 bases; bases outside gene matches: 8. The CDR3 contains 15 residues. CDR3 loop: CATSSTSGSYNEQFF. The CDR3 DNA is TGTGCCACCAGCTCAACTAGCGGATCATACAATGAGCAGTTCTTC.

This sequence joins TRBV5-4 and TRBJ2-7; TRBD2 matches at 11 bases. Trimming at V came to 4 bases and at J to 3 bases, leaving 6 bases not matched to a gene. Germline CDR1 SGHNT, CDR2 YYREEE (reference sequence). The CDR3 length is 15 residues. The CDR3 loop reads CASSGRLAGSYEQYF. CDR3 nucleotides: TGTGCCAGCAGCGGGAGACTAGCGGGGAGCTACGAGCAGTACTTC.